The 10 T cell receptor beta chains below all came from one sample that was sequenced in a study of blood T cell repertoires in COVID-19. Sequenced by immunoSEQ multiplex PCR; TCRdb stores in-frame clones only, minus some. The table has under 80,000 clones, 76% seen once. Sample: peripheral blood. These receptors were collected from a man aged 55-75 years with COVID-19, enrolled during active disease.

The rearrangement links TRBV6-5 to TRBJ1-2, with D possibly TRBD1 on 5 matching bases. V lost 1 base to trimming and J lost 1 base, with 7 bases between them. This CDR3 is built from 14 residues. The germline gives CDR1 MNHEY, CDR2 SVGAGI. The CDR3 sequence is CASSYFGGNYGYTF. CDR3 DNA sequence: TGTGCCAGCAGTTACTTCGGGGGTAACTATGGCTACACCTTC.

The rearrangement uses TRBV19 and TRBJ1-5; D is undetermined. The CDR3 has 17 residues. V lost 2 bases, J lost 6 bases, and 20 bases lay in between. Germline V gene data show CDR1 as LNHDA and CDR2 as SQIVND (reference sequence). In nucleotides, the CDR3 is TGTGCCAGTAGTATAACCCCACGCGACTGGGAGGGTCAGCCCCAGCATTTT. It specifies CASSITPRDWEGQPQHF.

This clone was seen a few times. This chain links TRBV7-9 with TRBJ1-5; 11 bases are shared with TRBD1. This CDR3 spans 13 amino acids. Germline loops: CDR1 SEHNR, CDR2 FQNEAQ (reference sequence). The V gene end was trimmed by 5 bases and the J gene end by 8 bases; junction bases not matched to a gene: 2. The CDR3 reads CASSPGQGEPQHF. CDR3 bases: TGTGCCAGCAGCCCGGGACAGGGGGAGCCCCAGCATTTT.

The CDR3 nucleotides read TGCGCCAGCAGCTTACAGGGGACTGGGACTGAAGCTTTCTTT. It is translated as CASSLQGTGTEAFF. The rearrangement links TRBV5-1 to TRBJ1-1, with 7 bases matching TRBD1. The CDR3 consists of 14 residues. Trimming cost V 2 bases and J 5 bases; bases outside gene matches: 6. Germline V gene sequence: CDR1 SGHRS, CDR2 YFSETQ.

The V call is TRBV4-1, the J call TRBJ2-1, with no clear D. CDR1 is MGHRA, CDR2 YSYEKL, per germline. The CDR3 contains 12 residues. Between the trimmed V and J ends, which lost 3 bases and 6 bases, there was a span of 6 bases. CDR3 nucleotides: TGCGCCAGCAGCCATAACGGCAATGAGCAGTTCTTC. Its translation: CASSHNGNEQFF.

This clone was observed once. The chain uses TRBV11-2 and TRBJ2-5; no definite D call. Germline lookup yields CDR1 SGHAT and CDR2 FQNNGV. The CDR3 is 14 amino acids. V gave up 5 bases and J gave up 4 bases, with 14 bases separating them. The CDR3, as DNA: TGTGCCAGCAGCCTTGACCCCAGAGGAGAGACCCAGTACTTC. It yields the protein CASSLDPRGETQYF.

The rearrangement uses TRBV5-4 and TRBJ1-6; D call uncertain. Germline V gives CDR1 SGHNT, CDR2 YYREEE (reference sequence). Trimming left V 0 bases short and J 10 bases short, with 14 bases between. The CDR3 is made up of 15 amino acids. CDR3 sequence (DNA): TGTGCCAGCAGCTTGGGCGGGGTATCAAGATCACCCCTCCACTTT. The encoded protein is CASSLGGVSRSPLHF.

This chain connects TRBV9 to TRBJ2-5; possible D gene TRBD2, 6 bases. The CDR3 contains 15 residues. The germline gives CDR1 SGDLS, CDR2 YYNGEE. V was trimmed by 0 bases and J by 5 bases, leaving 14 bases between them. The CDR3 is CASSVVSGGIETQYF. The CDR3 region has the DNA TGTGCCAGCAGCGTAGTATCCGGGGGTATTGAGACCCAGTACTTC. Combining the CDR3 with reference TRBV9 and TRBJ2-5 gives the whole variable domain DSGVTQTPKHLITATGQRVTLRCSPRSGDLSVYWYQQSLDQGLQFLIQYYNGEERAKGNILERFSAQQFPDLHSELNLSSLELGDSALYFCASSVVSGGIETQYFGPGTRLLVL.

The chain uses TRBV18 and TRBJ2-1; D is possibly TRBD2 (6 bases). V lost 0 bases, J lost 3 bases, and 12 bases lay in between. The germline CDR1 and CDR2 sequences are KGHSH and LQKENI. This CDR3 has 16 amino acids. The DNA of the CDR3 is TGTGCCAGCTCACCACCAGGGCGGGGTAACTACAATGAGCAGTTCTTC. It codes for CASSPPGRGNYNEQFF.

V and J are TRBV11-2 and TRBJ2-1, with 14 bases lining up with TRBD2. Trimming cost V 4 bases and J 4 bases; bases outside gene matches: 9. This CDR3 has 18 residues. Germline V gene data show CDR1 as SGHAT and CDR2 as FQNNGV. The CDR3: CASSSLGTSGRAYNEQFF. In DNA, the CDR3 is TGTGCCAGCAGCTCATTAGGGACTAGCGGGAGAGCTTACAATGAGCAGTTCTTC.